This TCR beta chain was sequenced for a study of T cell responses to AZD1222 COVID-19 vaccine. Study outcomes and limitations: Spike-wide coverage was observed for vaccine-associated CD4 TCRs, with dominant responses at 160-218 and 743-854. Unmutated variant regions are reportedly targeted by nearly half of spike-specific TCRs. Baseline seropositives among AZD1222 recipients totaled only six or seven.

Only in-frame clones appear in the TCRdb table, and some are missing; sequencing was by immunoSEQ multiplex PCR. This sample has roughly 120,000 clones; 89% occur once, and the top ten carry approximately 4.8%. To note about this clone: The antigen is unknown.

CDR1 is MDHEN, CDR2 SYDVKM, per germline. V lost 6 bases and J 3 bases, leaving 12 bases between the germline ends. The CDR3 sequence is 15 residues long. The TCR was taken from an adult in good health. Specimen: peripheral blood, collected on day 0 of AZD1222 vaccination. The genes are TRBV28 and TRBJ1-6; D ambiguous. The CDR3 protein is CASRVDTIYNSPLHF. CDR3 nucleotide sequence: TGTGCCAGCAGGGTAGACACGATCTATAATTCACCCCTCCACTTT.